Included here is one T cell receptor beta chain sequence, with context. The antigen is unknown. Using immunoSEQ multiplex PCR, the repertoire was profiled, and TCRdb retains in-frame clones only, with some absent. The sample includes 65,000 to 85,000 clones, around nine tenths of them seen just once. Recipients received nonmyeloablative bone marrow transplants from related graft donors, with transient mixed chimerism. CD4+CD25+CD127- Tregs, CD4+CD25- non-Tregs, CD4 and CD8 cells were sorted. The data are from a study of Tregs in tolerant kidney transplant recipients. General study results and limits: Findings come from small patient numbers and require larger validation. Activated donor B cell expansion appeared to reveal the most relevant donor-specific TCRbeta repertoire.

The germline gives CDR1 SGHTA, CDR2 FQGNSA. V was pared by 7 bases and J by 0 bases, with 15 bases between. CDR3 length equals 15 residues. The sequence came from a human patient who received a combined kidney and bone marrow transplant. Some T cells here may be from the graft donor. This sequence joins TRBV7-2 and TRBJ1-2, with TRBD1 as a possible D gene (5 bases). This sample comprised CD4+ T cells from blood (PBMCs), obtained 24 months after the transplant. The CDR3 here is CASTPRIGANYGYTF. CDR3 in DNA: TGTGCCAGCACCCCTCGAATAGGGGCTAACTATGGCTACACCTTC.